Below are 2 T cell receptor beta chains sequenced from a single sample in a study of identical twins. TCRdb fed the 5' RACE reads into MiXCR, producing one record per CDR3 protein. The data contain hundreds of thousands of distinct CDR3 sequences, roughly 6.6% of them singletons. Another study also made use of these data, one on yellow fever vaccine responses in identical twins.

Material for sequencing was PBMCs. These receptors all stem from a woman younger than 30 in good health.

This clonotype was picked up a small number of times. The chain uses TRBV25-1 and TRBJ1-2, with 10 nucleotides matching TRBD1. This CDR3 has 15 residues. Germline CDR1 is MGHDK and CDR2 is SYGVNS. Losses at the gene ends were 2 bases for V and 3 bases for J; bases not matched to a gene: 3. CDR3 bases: TGTGCCAGCAGTGAAACGGGACAGGGGTACTATGGCTACACCTTC. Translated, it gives CASSETGQGYYGYTF.

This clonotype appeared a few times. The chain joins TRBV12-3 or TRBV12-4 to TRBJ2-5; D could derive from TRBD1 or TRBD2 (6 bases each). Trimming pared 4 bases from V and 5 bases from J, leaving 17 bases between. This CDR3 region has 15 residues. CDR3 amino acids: CASSSPRGRQETQYF. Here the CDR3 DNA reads TGTGCCAGCAGTTCCCCCCGGGGGCGCCAGGAGACCCAGTACTTC.